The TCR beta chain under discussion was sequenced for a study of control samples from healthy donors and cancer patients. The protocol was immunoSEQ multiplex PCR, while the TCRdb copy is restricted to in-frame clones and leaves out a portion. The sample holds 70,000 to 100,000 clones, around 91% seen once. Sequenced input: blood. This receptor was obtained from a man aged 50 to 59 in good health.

The CDR3 region has the DNA TGTGCCAGCAGCCAAGATCCCGGGACACACAATGAGCAGTTCTTC. Its translation: CASSQDPGTHNEQFF. The chain combines TRBV3-1 (or the pseudogene TRBV3-2) with TRBJ2-1; tentatively, D is TRBD1 (6 bases). Trimming pared 0 bases from V and 5 bases from J, leaving 11 bases between. The CDR3 totals 15 residues. Per germline, CDR1 LGHDT and CDR2 YNNKEL (reference sequence).